Presented here are 11 T cell receptor beta chains from one specimen sequenced in a study of EBV T-cell therapy then PD-1 blockade in nasopharyngeal carcinoma. Antigen specificity for these receptors is unknown. The repertoire was sequenced with immunoSEQ multiplex PCR; TCRdb's copy has only in-frame clones and lacks some. This sample has about 17,000 clones, with 65% to 85% found just once. Treatment specified: AdE1-LMPpoly-expanded autologous EBV-specific T-cell therapy followed by anti-PD-1 nivolumab. Material: CD8+ T cells from blood, obtained at day 0 from a patient whose treatment included autologous EBV-specific T cells and nivolumab. These receptors were obtained from a middle-aged man with nasopharyngeal carcinoma.

This chain connects TRBV6-6 to TRBJ1-2; 7 bases match TRBD1. With V trimmed by 7 bases and J by 2 bases, 7 bases remained unmatched. The CDR3 is 14 amino acids. CDR1 MNHNY and CDR2 SVGAGI come from the germline V gene (reference sequence). The CDR3 DNA is TGTGCCAGCACCCTGGGACAGACGAACTATGGCTACACCTTC. It codes for CASTLGQTNYGYTF.

The V and J genes are TRBV9 and TRBJ2-1; D gene ambiguous. The germline gives CDR1 SGDLS, CDR2 YYNGEE. Trimming took 4 bases from V and 4 from J, leaving 6 bases between them. The CDR3 contains 12 residues. The CDR3: CASSYGYNEQFF. The CDR3 coding sequence is TGTGCCAGCAGCTACGGTTACAATGAGCAGTTCTTC.

V usage is TRBV6-2 or TRBV6-3 and J usage is TRBJ1-1, with D tentatively TRBD1 (5 bases). The germline CDR1 and CDR2 sequences are MNHEY and SVGEGT. The CDR3 has 13 amino acids. Trimming stripped 6 bases from V and 2 bases from J, with 10 bases between. CDR3 bases: TGTGCCAGCAGCCCGGGGGGTAACACTGAAGCTTTCTTT. It specifies CASSPGGNTEAFF.

This rearrangement joins TRBV19 to TRBJ2-1; no clear D gene. The CDR3 is 15 amino acids. The ends were cut back, 0 bases at V and 0 bases at J, with 6 bases in the middle. CDR1 is LNHDA, CDR2 SQIVND, per germline (reference sequence). The CDR3 sequence is CASSIEASSYNEQFF. CDR3 DNA sequence: TGTGCCAGTAGTATAGAAGCTAGCTCCTACAATGAGCAGTTCTTC.

This clone was detected only a few times. The chain combines TRBV30 with TRBJ2-6; D is uncertain. The CDR3 sequence is 15 residues long. Trimming left V 0 bases short and J 0 bases short, with 6 bases between. Per the germline V gene, CDR1 is GTSNPN and CDR2 is SVGIG (reference sequence). CDR3 loop: CAWSVSVSGANVLTF. CDR3 DNA sequence: TGTGCCTGGAGTGTATCAGTCTCTGGGGCCAACGTCCTGACTTTC.

The J gene is TRBJ1-6, the V gene TRBV7-8; D is possibly TRBD1 (5 bases). V lost 0 bases to trimming and J lost 4 bases, with 13 bases between them. The CDR3 contains 17 residues. CDR1 and CDR2 from the germline V gene are SGHVS and FQNEAQ. The CDR3 coding sequence is TGTGCCAGCAGCTTAGCGTATCAGGGTACTTATAATTCACCCCTCCACTTT. This sequence encodes CASSLAYQGTYNSPLHF.

The chain links TRBV19 to TRBJ2-2; TRBD1 matches 10 bases. Unmatched junction bases numbered 8, after V lost 6 bases and J lost 7 bases. Germline CDR1 and CDR2: LNHDA and SQIVND (reference sequence). This CDR3 has 15 amino acids. Here the CDR3 reads CASRTTGQGNGELFF. The DNA for the CDR3 is TGTGCCAGTAGGACGACGGGACAGGGGAACGGGGAGCTGTTTTTT.

The chain has TRBV6-2 or TRBV6-3 and TRBJ1-1; 8 nucleotides agree with TRBD1. Trimming cost V 5 bases and J 7 bases; bases outside gene matches: 12. CDR3 size: 15 residues. CDR1 is MNHEY and CDR2 is SVGEGT in the germline V gene. The CDR3 protein is CASSHPGQGNGEAFF. As DNA, the CDR3 is TGTGCCAGCAGTCACCCCGGACAGGGTAATGGTGAAGCTTTCTTT.

The chain links TRBV20-1 to TRBJ1-2; D gene ambiguous. Looked up from germline, CDR1 is DFQATT and CDR2 is SNEGSKA (reference sequence). Deletions cut 3 bases from V and 0 bases from J, with 8 bases between. The CDR3 length is 13 residues. The DNA of the CDR3 is TGCAGTGCTAGTACTACAGCTAACTATGGCTACACCTTC. Amino acid sequence: CSASTTANYGYTF.

The gene calls are TRBV24-1 and TRBJ1-6; unclear D gene. The CDR3 runs to 13 residues. Germline V gene data show CDR1 as KGHDR and CDR2 as SFDVKD. V was cut by 5 bases and J by 7 bases, with 8 bases left in between. CDR3 loop: CATSGAGNSPLHF. DNA of the CDR3: TGTGCCACCAGTGGGGCCGGGAATTCACCCCTCCACTTT.

As DNA, the CDR3 is TGCGCCAGCAGCCCCGTGGAGTCCTGGGAGACCCAGTACTTC. Translation: CASSPVESWETQYF. The chain employs TRBV4-1 and TRBJ2-5; D uncertain. The CDR3 extends over 14 amino acids. V lost 4 bases and J lost 5, with 14 bases in between. Germline V gene sequence: CDR1 MGHRA, CDR2 YSYEKL.